This passage covers 23 T cell receptor beta chains from one sample sequenced in a study of glioma-infiltrating T cells after dendritic cell vaccination. Sequencing was performed with immunoSEQ multiplex PCR; in TCRdb, only in-frame clones are kept and a portion is missing. Of nearly 85,000 clones in the sample, around 90% were seen once. This specimen consisted of blood, obtained before dendritic cell vaccination. The source is a human donor with glioblastoma.

The CDR3 coding sequence is TGTGCCAGCAGTTACTCGGCGGGGGCTGGTAACACTGAAGCTTTCTTT. Translation gives CASSYSAGAGNTEAFF. The rearrangement joins TRBV6-5 to TRBJ1-1; possibly TRBD1 for D (6 bases). This CDR3 spans 16 amino acids. Looked up from germline, CDR1 is MNHEY and CDR2 is SVGAGI. Trimming shortened V by 0 bases and J by 2 bases, and 13 bases separated the two germline ends.

V and J are TRBV19 and TRBJ2-1; 7 bases are shared with TRBD1. The V gene's germline CDR1 is LNHDA and CDR2 SQIVND (reference sequence). V lost 7 bases and J lost 0; bases outside the gene matches: 3. CDR3 length: 14 amino acids. As DNA, the CDR3 is TGTGCCAGTACCCGGGACAGCTCCTACAATGAGCAGTTCTTC. This codes for CASTRDSSYNEQFF.

The chain joins TRBV6-5 to TRBJ2-7; D is perhaps TRBD1 (6 bases). The CDR3 consists of 14 residues. Between the trimmed V and J ends, which lost 1 base and 4 bases, there was a span of 11 bases. From germline, CDR1 is MNHEY and CDR2 SVGAGI. CDR3 amino acids: CASSYYQGTYEQYF. The CDR3 nucleotides are TGTGCCAGCAGTTACTATCAGGGGACGTACGAGCAGTACTTC.

This chain joins TRBV9 and TRBJ2-7; 7 nucleotides align to TRBD2. Germline values: CDR1 SGDLS, CDR2 YYNGEE. Trimming cost V 2 bases and J 3 bases; bases outside gene matches: 8. This CDR3 contains 15 residues. This chain's CDR3 is CASSVTERGVYEQYF. In nucleotides, the CDR3 is TGTGCCAGCAGCGTCACCGAGCGGGGTGTCTACGAGCAGTACTTC. The variable domain in full, completed from reference TRBV9 and TRBJ2-7, reads DSGVTQTPKHLITATGQRVTLRCSPRSGDLSVYWYQQSLDQGLQFLIQYYNGEERAKGNILERFSAQQFPDLHSELNLSSLELGDSALYFCASSVTERGVYEQYFGPGTRLTVT.

The chain has TRBV5-4 and TRBJ1-1; possible D gene TRBD1, 5 bases. Trimming pared 0 bases from V and 0 bases from J, leaving 12 bases between. CDR1 is SGHNT and CDR2 is YYREEE in the germline V gene (reference sequence). There are 16 residues in the CDR3. This CDR3 is CASSLAAGGVNTEAFF. Written as DNA, the CDR3 is TGTGCCAGCAGCTTGGCGGCGGGGGGTGTGAACACTGAAGCTTTCTTT.

This chain uses TRBV7-2 with TRBJ2-7, with D perhaps TRBD1 (5 bases). The CDR3 sequence is 14 residues long. V was pared by 5 bases and J by 3 bases, with 14 bases between. Germline V gene sequence: CDR1 SGHTA, CDR2 FQGNSA. The CDR3 loop reads CASSLQATGYEQYF. DNA of the CDR3: TGTGCCAGCAGCCTACAGGCAACGGGCTACGAGCAGTACTTC.

Turning to this clone: Germline and junction disagree at one end, which may indicate a read error. V gene TRBV10-3 combines with J gene TRBJ2-1, with 7 nucleotides matching TRBD1. The germline V gene encodes CDR1 ENHRY and CDR2 SYGVKD. The CDR3 sequence is 13 residues long. CDR3 protein: CASSGTEYNEQFF. The CDR3 DNA follows: TGTGCCAGCAGTGGGACAGAATACAATGAGCAGTTCTTC.

The gene calls are TRBV5-1 and TRBJ2-1, with no clear D. The CDR3 sequence is 13 residues long. The V and J ends lost 0 bases and 5 bases respectively, with 6 bases between them. Germline V CDR1 and CDR2: SGHRS, YFSETQ. The CDR3 sequence is CASSLGVDNEQFF. In DNA form, the CDR3 reads TGCGCCAGCAGCTTGGGCGTAGACAATGAGCAGTTCTTC.

The rearrangement uses TRBV6-1 and TRBJ2-3; 11 bases are shared with TRBD2. Trimming cost V 7 bases and J 4 bases; bases outside gene matches: 4. There are 14 residues in the CDR3. CDR1 MNHNS and CDR2 SASEGT come from the germline V gene. The CDR3 coding sequence is TGTGCCAGCACGGCTAGCGGGAGGCCAGATACGCAGTATTTT. It encodes CASTASGRPDTQYF.

This chain connects TRBV19 to TRBJ1-1; a weak D match, TRBD1 (5 bases). This CDR3 has 14 amino acids. Trimming left V 3 bases short and J 3 bases short, with 11 bases between. Germline values: CDR1 LNHDA, CDR2 SQIVND (reference sequence). The CDR3: CASSMTDSYTEAFF. Here the CDR3 DNA reads TGTGCCAGTAGTATGACAGATTCCTACACTGAAGCTTTCTTT. Using reference TRBV19 and TRBJ1-1 for the parts outside the CDR3, the full variable domain is DGGITQSPKYLFRKEGQNVTLSCEQNLNHDAMYWYRQDPGQGLRLIYYSQIVNDFQKGDIAEGYSVSREKKESFPLTVTSAQKNPTAFYLCASSMTDSYTEAFFGQGTRLTVV.

The V and J genes are TRBV5-1 and TRBJ2-2; TRBD2 is a possible D gene (6 bases). The germline CDR1 and CDR2 sequences are SGHRS and YFSETQ. V was shortened by 4 bases and J by 5 bases, with 12 bases between the two germline ends. The CDR3 covers 14 residues. CDR3 loop: CASSPRAGTGELFF. CDR3 DNA sequence: TGCGCCAGCAGCCCAAGGGCGGGGACCGGGGAGCTGTTTTTT.

V gene TRBV27 combines with J gene TRBJ2-1; the D gene is possibly TRBD2 (6 bases). V lost 8 bases to trimming and J lost 7 bases, with 15 bases between them. The CDR3 covers 13 residues. In germline, CDR1 is MNHEY, CDR2 SMNVEV (reference sequence). The CDR3 DNA reads as TGTGCCAGCGGGGGACTGTCCAATAATGAGCAGTTCTTC. Protein: CASGGLSNNEQFF.

The rearrangement uses TRBV5-1 and TRBJ1-5; D is possibly TRBD1 (5 bases). V was pared by 2 bases and J by 1 base, with 10 bases between. Germline V CDR1 and CDR2: SGHRS, YFSETQ. The CDR3 has 15 residues. The CDR3 DNA follows: TGCGCCAGCAGCTTCTTACCAGGGAGCAATCAGCCCCAGCATTTT. It yields the protein CASSFLPGSNQPQHF.

The J gene is TRBJ2-7, the V gene TRBV5-6, with D unresolved. Per germline, CDR1 SGHDT and CDR2 YYEEEE. Trimming cost V 10 bases and J 5 bases, with 10 bases left between them. This CDR3 comprises 10 residues. This CDR3 is CAVRSDEQYF. The CDR3 DNA sequence: TGTGCCGTTCGTTCCGACGAGCAGTACTTC.

In the case of this clone: Other DNA sequences in this specimen translate into the identical CDR3. DNA of the CDR3: TGTGCCAGTAGGGTCTCGGGGGGACCTTACAATGAGCAGTTCTTC. Translation: CASRVSGGPYNEQFF. The chain uses TRBV19 and TRBJ2-1, with 7 bases identical to TRBD2. CDR1 is LNHDA and CDR2 is SQIVND in the germline V gene (reference sequence). The junction had 9 bases not matched to a gene; V was cut back by 6 bases and J by 4 bases. This CDR3 is 15 amino acids long.

The V gene is TRBV12-5, the J gene TRBJ2-3; maybe TRBD2 (5 bases). The CDR3 consists of 11 residues. Germline V lookup: CDR1 LGHNT, CDR2 FRNRAP. The V end lost 6 bases, the J end lost 7 bases, and 8 bases lay between the germline ends. The CDR3 coding sequence is TGTGCTAGTGGCCCGGGGAATACGCAGTATTTT. Amino acid sequence: CASGPGNTQYF.

The chain uses TRBV27 and TRBJ2-5; 9 bases agree with TRBD1. This CDR3 is built from 14 residues. Trimming removed 4 bases from V and 5 bases from J; junction bases left unmatched: 5. The germline V gene has CDR1 MNHEY and CDR2 SMNVEV (reference sequence). The CDR3 here is CASSSGQGLETQYF. In nucleotides, the CDR3 is TGTGCCAGCAGTTCGGGACAGGGTTTGGAGACCCAGTACTTC.

This clone was picked up a small number of times. The chain recombines TRBV9 with TRBJ2-2; possible D gene TRBD2, 6 bases. Trimming pared 4 bases from V and 5 bases from J, leaving 15 bases between. The CDR3 runs to 15 residues. The germline V gene has CDR1 SGDLS and CDR2 YYNGEE. The CDR3 nucleotides are TGTGCCAGCAGCCCCAGTGGGGGGTATACCGGGGAGCTGTTTTTT. Its protein is CASSPSGGYTGELFF.

V usage is TRBV6-1 and J usage is TRBJ1-5; D remains unclear. The CDR3 is made up of 14 amino acids. Germline assignment: CDR1 MNHNS and CDR2 SASEGT. The V gene lost 6 bases and the J gene lost 0 bases, with 9 bases spanning the gap. The CDR3 nucleotides are TGTGCCAGCAGCGCCACGGTTAGCAATCAGCCCCAGCATTTT. Encoded protein: CASSATVSNQPQHF.

This clone was detected once. The V call is TRBV5-6, the J call TRBJ2-5, with D possibly TRBD2 on 6 matching bases. The CDR3 runs to 15 residues. Germline values: CDR1 SGHDT, CDR2 YYEEEE. Trimming removed 1 base from V and 5 bases from J, with 15 bases in between. The DNA for the CDR3 is TGTGCCAGCAGCTTGTGGCAACTAGCCCGGGAGACCCAGTACTTC. This sequence encodes CASSLWQLARETQYF.

The V gene is TRBV2, the J gene TRBJ2-7; no clear D gene. Germline CDR1 is SNHLY and CDR2 is FYNNEI. The CDR3 spans 12 residues. Trimming pared 0 bases from V and 4 bases from J, leaving 4 bases between. The CDR3: CASSEAFYEQYF. In DNA, the CDR3 is TGTGCCAGCAGTGAAGCCTTTTACGAGCAGTACTTC. Full variable domain (outside the CDR3, taken from reference TRBV2 and TRBJ2-7): EPEVTQTPSHQVTQMGQEVILRCVPISNHLYFYWYRQILGQKVEFLVSFYNNEISEKSEIFDDQFSVERPDGSNFTLKIRSTKLEDSAMYFCASSEAFYEQYFGPGTRLTVT.

This chain joins TRBV5-4 and TRBJ1-1; D is uncertain. Trimming took off 4 bases at V and 0 bases at J, with 7 bases between the two ends. The CDR3 consists of 13 residues. Germline CDR1 is SGHNT and CDR2 is YYREEE (reference sequence). DNA for the CDR3: TGTGCCAGCAGCCGTATAATGAACACTGAAGCTTTCTTT. Translating it yields CASSRIMNTEAFF.

The V and J genes are TRBV23-1 and TRBJ2-3; tentatively, D is TRBD1 (6 bases). TRBV23-1 is filed as an ORF, its function uncertain. Trimming pared 8 bases from V and 2 bases from J, leaving 20 bases between. CDR3 length: 16 residues. The CDR3 bases are TGCGCCAGCCTTACTAGGGGGAATATACTCACAGATACGCAGTATTTT. Its protein is CASLTRGNILTDTQYF.